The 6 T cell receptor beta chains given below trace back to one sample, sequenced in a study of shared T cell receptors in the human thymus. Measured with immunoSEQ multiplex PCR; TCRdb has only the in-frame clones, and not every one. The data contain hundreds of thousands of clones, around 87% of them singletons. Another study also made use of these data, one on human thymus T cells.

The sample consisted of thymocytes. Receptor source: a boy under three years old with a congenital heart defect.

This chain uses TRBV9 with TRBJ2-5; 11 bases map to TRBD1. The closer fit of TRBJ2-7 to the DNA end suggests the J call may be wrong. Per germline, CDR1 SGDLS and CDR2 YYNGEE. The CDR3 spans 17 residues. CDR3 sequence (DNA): TGTGCCAGCAGCCCTCACCCGGGGACAGGGGGGGTGTACGAGCAGTACTTC. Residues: CASSPHPGTGGVYEQYF.

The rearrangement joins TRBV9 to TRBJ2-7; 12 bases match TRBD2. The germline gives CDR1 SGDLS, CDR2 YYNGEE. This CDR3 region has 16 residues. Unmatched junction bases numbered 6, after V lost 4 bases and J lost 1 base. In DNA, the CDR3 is TGTGCCAGCAGCCCGCGGACTAGCGGGGAGTCCTACGAGCAGTACTTC. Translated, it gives CASSPRTSGESYEQYF. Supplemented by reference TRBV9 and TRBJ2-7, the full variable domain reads DSGVTQTPKHLITATGQRVTLRCSPRSGDLSVYWYQQSLDQGLQFLIQYYNGEERAKGNILERFSAQQFPDLHSELNLSSLELGDSALYFCASSPRTSGESYEQYFGPGTRLTVT.

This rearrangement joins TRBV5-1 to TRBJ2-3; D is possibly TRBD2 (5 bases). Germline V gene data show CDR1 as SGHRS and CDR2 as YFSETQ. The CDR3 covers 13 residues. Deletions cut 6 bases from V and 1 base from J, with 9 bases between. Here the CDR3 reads CASTLGGTDTQYF. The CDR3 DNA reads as TGCGCCAGCACCCTCGGGGGCACAGATACGCAGTATTTT.

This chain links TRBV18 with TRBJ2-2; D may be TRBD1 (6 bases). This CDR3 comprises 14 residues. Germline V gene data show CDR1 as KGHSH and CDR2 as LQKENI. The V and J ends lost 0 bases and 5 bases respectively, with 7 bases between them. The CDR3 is CASSPPRGTGELFF. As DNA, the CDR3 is TGTGCCAGCTCACCACCGAGGGGGACCGGGGAGCTGTTTTTT.

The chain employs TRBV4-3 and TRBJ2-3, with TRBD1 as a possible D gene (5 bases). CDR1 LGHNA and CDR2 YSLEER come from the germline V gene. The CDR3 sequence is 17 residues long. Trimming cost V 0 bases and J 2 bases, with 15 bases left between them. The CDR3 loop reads CASSQEPGRPLTDTQYF. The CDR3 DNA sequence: TGCGCCAGCAGCCAAGAGCCAGGGCGGCCCCTCACAGATACGCAGTATTTT.

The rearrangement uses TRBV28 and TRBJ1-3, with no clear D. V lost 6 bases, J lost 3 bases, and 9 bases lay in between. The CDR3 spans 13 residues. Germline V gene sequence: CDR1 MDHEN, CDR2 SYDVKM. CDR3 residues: CASRRVGGNTIYF. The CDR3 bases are TGTGCCAGCAGGAGGGTAGGTGGAAACACCATATATTTT. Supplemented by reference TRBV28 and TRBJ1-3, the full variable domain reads DVKVTQSSRYLVKRTGEKVFLECVQDMDHENMFWYRQDPGLGLRLIYFSYDVKMKEKGDIPEGYSVSREKKERFSLILESASTNQTSMYLCASRRVGGNTIYFGEGSWLTVV.